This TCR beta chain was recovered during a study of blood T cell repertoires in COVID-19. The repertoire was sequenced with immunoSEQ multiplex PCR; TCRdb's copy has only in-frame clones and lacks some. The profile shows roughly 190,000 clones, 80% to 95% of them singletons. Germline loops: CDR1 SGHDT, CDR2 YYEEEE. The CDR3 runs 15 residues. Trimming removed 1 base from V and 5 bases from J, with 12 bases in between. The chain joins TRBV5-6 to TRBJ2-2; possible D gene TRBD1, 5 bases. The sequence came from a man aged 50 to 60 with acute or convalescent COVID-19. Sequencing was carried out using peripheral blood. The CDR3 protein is CASSLRQGRTGELFF. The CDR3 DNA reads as TGTGCCAGCAGCTTGCGGCAGGGCCGGACCGGGGAGCTGTTTTTT.